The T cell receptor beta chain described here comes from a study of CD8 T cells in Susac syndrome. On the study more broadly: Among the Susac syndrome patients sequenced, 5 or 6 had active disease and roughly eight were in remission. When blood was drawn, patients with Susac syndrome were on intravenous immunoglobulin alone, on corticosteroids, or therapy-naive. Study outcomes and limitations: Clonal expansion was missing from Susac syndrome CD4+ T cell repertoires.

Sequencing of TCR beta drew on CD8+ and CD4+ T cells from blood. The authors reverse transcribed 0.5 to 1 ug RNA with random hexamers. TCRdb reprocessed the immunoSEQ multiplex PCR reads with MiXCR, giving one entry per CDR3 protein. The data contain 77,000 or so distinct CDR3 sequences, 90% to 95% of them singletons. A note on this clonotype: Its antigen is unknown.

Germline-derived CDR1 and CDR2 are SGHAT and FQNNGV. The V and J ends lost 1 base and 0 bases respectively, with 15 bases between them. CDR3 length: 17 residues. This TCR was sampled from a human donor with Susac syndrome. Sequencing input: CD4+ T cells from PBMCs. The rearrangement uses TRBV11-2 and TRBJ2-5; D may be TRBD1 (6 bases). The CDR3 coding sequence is TGTGCCAGCAGCTTAGTAATGGGGGCCGCGTACCAAGAGACCCAGTACTTC. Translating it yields CASSLVMGAAYQETQYF.